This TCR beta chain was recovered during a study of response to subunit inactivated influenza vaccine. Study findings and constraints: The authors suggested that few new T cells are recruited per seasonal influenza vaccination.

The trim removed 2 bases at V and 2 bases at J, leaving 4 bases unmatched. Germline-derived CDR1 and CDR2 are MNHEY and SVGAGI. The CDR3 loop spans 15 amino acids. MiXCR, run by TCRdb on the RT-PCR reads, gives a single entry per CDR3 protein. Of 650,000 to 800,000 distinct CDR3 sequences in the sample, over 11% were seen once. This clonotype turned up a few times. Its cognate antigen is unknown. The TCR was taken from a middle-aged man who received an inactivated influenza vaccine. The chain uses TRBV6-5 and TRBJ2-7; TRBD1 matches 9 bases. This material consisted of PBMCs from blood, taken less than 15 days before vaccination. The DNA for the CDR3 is TGTGCCAGCAGTTACCATTACAGGGGGCCCTACGAGCAGTACTTC. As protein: CASSYHYRGPYEQYF.